Following are 10 T cell receptor beta chains from one sample sequenced in a study of cytomegalovirus exposure and HLA in healthy donors. Vbeta (60) and Jbeta (13) primers were used in the PCR. Data came from immunoSEQ multiplex PCR; TCRdb stores just in-frame clones and leaves some out. The data contain 100,000 to 150,000 clones, about three quarters of them singletons. Sequenced sample: PBMCs. The receptors were gathered from a man between 25 and 39 years old in good health and CMV-seronegative.

The V call is TRBV30, the J call TRBJ1-1; 7 bases align to TRBD1. The ends lost 1 base at V and 0 bases at J; junction bases unmatched: 5. The CDR3 extends over 15 amino acids. Germline assignment: CDR1 GTSNPN and CDR2 SVGIG (reference sequence). The CDR3 spells CAWSASGGLNTEAFF. CDR3 nucleotide sequence: TGTGCCTGGAGTGCTTCAGGGGGTCTGAACACTGAAGCTTTCTTT.

The chain links TRBV2 to TRBJ1-2; TRBD1 agrees at 9 bases. J was trimmed by 4 bases and V by 8 bases; bases with no gene match: 8. This CDR3 is 14 amino acids long. The germline gives CDR1 SNHLY, CDR2 FYNNEI. CDR3 in DNA: TGTGCCAGCGAACATGAGACAGGGGGCTATGGCTACACCTTC. Residues: CASEHETGGYGYTF. The full variable domain, in which reference TRBV2 and TRBJ1-2 provide the parts outside the CDR3, is EPEVTQTPSHQVTQMGQEVILRCVPISNHLYFYWYRQILGQKVEFLVSFYNNEISEKSEIFDDQFSVERPDGSNFTLKIRSTKLEDSAMYFCASEHETGGYGYTFGSGTRLTVV.

The J gene is TRBJ2-7, the V gene TRBV7-9, with a possible D match to TRBD1 (6 bases). The ends were cut back, 4 bases at V and 6 bases at J, with 16 bases in the middle. The germline CDR1 and CDR2 sequences are SEHNR and FQNEAQ (reference sequence). The CDR3 extends over 14 amino acids. CDR3 protein: CASSSAGRGGEQYF. The CDR3, as DNA: TGTGCCAGCAGCTCCGCCGGCAGGGGCGGCGAGCAGTACTTC.

This clone was detected only a few times. The chain joins TRBV12-5 to TRBJ1-1; 9 nucleotides match TRBD1. This CDR3 has 16 amino acids. CDR1 LGHNT and CDR2 FRNRAP come from the germline V gene. V lost 4 bases and J lost 1; bases outside the gene matches: 7. The CDR3 sequence is CASGSWDRAENTEAFF. The CDR3 DNA reads TGTGCTAGTGGTTCCTGGGACAGGGCTGAGAACACTGAAGCTTTCTTT.

A single count supports this clone. The gene calls are TRBV9 and TRBJ1-1, with no clear D. Germline V gives CDR1 SGDLS, CDR2 YYNGEE. The ends were cut back, 2 bases at V and 2 bases at J, with 19 bases in the middle. The CDR3 runs 17 residues. CDR3: CASSVTDTPNANTEAFF. The DNA for the CDR3 is TGTGCCAGCAGCGTTACAGACACCCCCAACGCCAACACTGAAGCTTTCTTT.

The CDR3 is CASSSAGGGLALHEQYF. CDR3 DNA: TGTGCCAGCAGCTCCGCCGGGGGCGGACTAGCTCTCCACGAGCAGTACTTC. This chain connects TRBV7-9 to TRBJ2-7, with 8 nucleotides matching TRBD2. Losses at the gene ends were 4 bases for V and 5 bases for J; bases not matched to a gene: 16. Germline CDR1 is SEHNR and CDR2 is FQNEAQ (reference sequence). The CDR3 has 17 residues. The full variable domain, rest sourced from reference TRBV7-9 and TRBJ2-7, is DTGVSQNPRHKITKRGQNVTFRCDPISEHNRLYWYRQTLGQGPEFLTYFQNEAQLEKSRLLSDRFSAERPKGSFSTLEIQRTEQGDSAMYLCASSSAGGGLALHEQYFGPGTRLTVT.

This CDR3 is CATELDRGWQPQHF. DNA of the CDR3: TGTGCCACGGAGCTCGACAGGGGGTGGCAGCCCCAGCATTTT. This rearrangement joins TRBV6-5 to TRBJ1-5, with 9 bases identical to TRBD1. This CDR3 comprises 14 residues. The germline V gene encodes CDR1 MNHEY and CDR2 SVGAGI. The trim removed 10 bases at V and 7 bases at J, leaving 11 bases unmatched.

This chain joins TRBV5-1 and TRBJ1-1; D gene ambiguous. V was trimmed by 0 bases and J by 4 bases, leaving 13 bases between them. The length of the CDR3 is 15 residues. Germline V gene lookup returns CDR1 SGHRS and CDR2 YFSETQ. The CDR3 DNA sequence: TGCGCCAGCAGCTTGGTGGTGGGCCGGGGCACTGAAGCTTTCTTT. Amino acid sequence: CASSLVVGRGTEAFF.

V usage is TRBV30 and J usage is TRBJ1-2, with a possible D match to TRBD1 (5 bases). The germline gives CDR1 GTSNPN, CDR2 SVGIG (reference sequence). Trimming removed 2 bases at V and 7 bases at J, with 23 bases between. CDR3 length equals 16 residues. CDR3 bases: TGTGCCTGGAGTCCGGCGGGGCAGGGCCGGTTCGGTGGCTACACCTTC. Its translation: CAWSPAGQGRFGGYTF.

The chain uses TRBV7-9 and TRBJ1-1; 9 bases are a match to TRBD1. CDR3 length: 16 amino acids. CDR1 SEHNR and CDR2 FQNEAQ come from the germline V gene (reference sequence). The trim removed 4 bases at V and 4 bases at J, leaving 10 bases unmatched. CDR3 bases: TGTGCCAGCAGCTCCCGCCCTGGGACAGGGCCCACTGAAGCTTTCTTT. Protein: CASSSRPGTGPTEAFF.